A selection of T cell receptor beta chains follows, all from one sample in a study of T-cell memory formation after mild COVID-19. From the 5' RACE reads, TCRdb called clonotypes with MiXCR, one entry per CDR3 protein. The sample has around 420,000 distinct CDR3 sequences; roughly 26% are singletons. The specimen sequenced was PBMCs or a T cell subset sorted from them (not recorded which). The source of these receptors is an adult woman who had mild COVID-19 (a few samples of this study predate the infection). Cell type and time point are not known. CDR3s include the opening cysteine and the closing phenylalanine or tryptophan. A D gene is named only where the DNA matches it firmly. The listing skips clone size in some rows; elsewhere it reads once, few, many or a size class.

v_call	clone_size	d_call	j_call	cdr3_aa	cdr3_nt
TRBV19	NA	TRBD1	TRBJ1-2	CASTRTGLGYTF	TGTGCCAGTACGAGGACAGGTCTTGGCTACACCTTC
TRBV20-1	NA	TRBD1	TRBJ2-3	CSAWTGNTDTQYF	TGCAGTGCGTGGACAGGAAACACAGATACGCAGTATTTT
TRBV7-9	NA	NA	TRBJ1-1	CASSPVQGNTEAFF	TGTGCCAGCAGCCCAGTGCAGGGGAACACTGAAGCTTTCTTT
TRBV5-6	NA	TRBD1	TRBJ2-7	CASSFRGPGQGFNEQYF	TGTGCCAGCAGCTTTCGAGGGCCTGGACAGGGTTTCAACGAGCAGTACTTC
TRBV12-3/TRBV12-4	few	NA	TRBJ2-7	CASSSRTGFGGGLPYEQYF	TGTGCCAGCAGTTCCCGGACAGGGTTTGGCGGGGGGCTTCCCTACGAGCAGTACTTC
TRBV5-4	NA	NA	TRBJ2-5	CASSLNKNQETQYF	TGTGCCAGCAGCCTAAATAAGAACCAAGAGACCCAGTACTTC
TRBV24-1	few	NA	TRBJ1-2	CATSASYERNYGYTF	TGTGCCACCAGTGCCTCCTACGAGAGAAACTATGGCTACACCTTC
TRBV5-1	NA	TRBD1	TRBJ2-7	CASSLSTPGQGFEQYF	TGCGCCAGCAGCCTATCCACACCGGGACAGGGGTTCGAGCAGTACTTC
TRBV7-9	few	NA	TRBJ2-1	CASSFSYEQFF	TGTGCCAGCAGCTTCAGCTATGAGCAGTTCTTC
TRBV5-1	NA	NA	TRBJ2-3	CASSLAPGVTDTQYF	TGCGCCAGCAGCTTGGCCCCGGGAGTGACTGATACGCAGTATTTT
TRBV7-6	NA	TRBD1	TRBJ2-3	CASSPSDRGSTDTQYF	TGTGCCAGCAGCCCCTCGGACAGGGGAAGCACAGATACGCAGTATTTT
TRBV29-1	NA	NA	TRBJ1-2	CSDDRSSGYTF	TGCAGCGACGACCGATCCAGTGGCTACACCTTC
TRBV5-4	NA	TRBD2	TRBJ2-1	CASSPLTSAKIF	TGTGCCAGCAGCCCCCTCACTAGCGCCAAGATCTTC
TRBV7-2	NA	TRBD2	TRBJ2-1	CASSLDWASGAYNEQFF	TGTGCCAGCAGCTTAGACTGGGCTAGCGGGGCCTACAATGAGCAGTTCTTC
TRBV6-2/TRBV6-3	NA	NA	TRBJ1-4	CASRRSGAEEKLFF	TGTGCCAGCAGACGCTCGGGGGCTGAGGAAAAACTGTTTTTT
TRBV20-1	many	NA	TRBJ2-7	CSAAGLALYEQYF	TGCAGTGCTGCGGGCCTAGCTCTCTACGAGCAGTACTTC
TRBV25-1	NA	TRBD1	TRBJ1-2	CASSQPGTGNYGYTF	TGTGCCAGCAGTCAACCCGGGACAGGGAACTATGGCTACACCTTC
TRBV6-1	NA	TRBD1	TRBJ2-3	CASSLRQGRIFTDTQYF	TGTGCCAGCAGTTTACGACAGGGTCGGATATTCACAGATACGCAGTATTTT
TRBV3-1	NA	NA	TRBJ2-5	CASSGTFLRSFQETQYF	TGTGCCAGCAGCGGGACCTTCTTGAGGAGCTTTCAAGAGACCCAGTACTTC
TRBV4-1	few	TRBD1	TRBJ2-7	CASSQERQGVYEQYF	TGCGCCAGCAGCCAAGAAAGGCAGGGGGTCTACGAGCAGTACTTC
TRBV5-1	few	TRBD1	TRBJ2-2	CASTLRWDSNTGELFF	TGCGCCAGCACCCTACGGTGGGACAGCAACACCGGGGAGCTGTTTTTT
TRBV7-2	few	NA	TRBJ2-1	CASSGQSYNEQFF	TGTGCCAGCAGCGGCCAGAGTTACAATGAGCAGTTCTTC
TRBV7-8	few	NA	TRBJ2-1	CASSPLVYNEQFF	TGTGCCAGCAGCCCACTGGTCTACAATGAGCAGTTCTTC
TRBV29-1	NA	TRBD1	TRBJ2-7	CSVLEPAGTGLSYEQYF	TGCAGCGTTCTAGAACCGGCCGGGACAGGGCTTTCCTACGAGCAGTACTTC
TRBV5-5	few	NA	TRBJ1-2	CASSHSLVGSYGYTF	TGTGCCAGCAGCCATTCACTGGTGGGATCCTATGGCTACACCTTC
TRBV12-3/TRBV12-4	NA	NA	TRBJ1-2	CASTAGVEGYTF	TGTGCCAGCACCGCAGGGGTGGAGGGCTACACCTTC
TRBV7-6	NA	NA	TRBJ2-3	CASSLPGSDTQYF	TGTGCCAGCAGCCTCCCGGGTTCAGATACGCAGTATTTT
TRBV6-1	NA	NA	TRBJ1-2	CASSEIPMGGYTF	TGTGCCAGCAGTGAAATACCTATGGGTGGCTACACCTTC
TRBV24-1	NA	NA	TRBJ1-3	CATPPGGFYSPLSGNTIYF	TGTGCCACCCCGCCGGGAGGGTTCTATTCCCCCCTCTCTGGAAACACCATATATTTT
TRBV7-8	many	NA	TRBJ2-1	CASSPRGRGTNEQFF	TGTGCCAGCAGCCCCCGGGGCCGGGGAACCAATGAGCAGTTCTTC
TRBV7-3	NA	TRBD1	TRBJ1-1	CASSHGTGEAFF	TGTGCCAGCAGCCACGGGACAGGTGAAGCTTTCTTT
TRBV12-3/TRBV12-4	few	TRBD1	TRBJ2-2	CASSRQGASTGELFF	TGTGCCAGCAGCAGACAGGGGGCGAGCACCGGGGAGCTGTTTTTT
TRBV5-6	NA	NA	TRBJ1-1	CASSRRGAGTEAFF	TGTGCCAGCAGCCGGCGAGGGGCTGGGACTGAAGCTTTCTTT
TRBV20-1	NA	NA	TRBJ1-2	CSARDSGNYGYTF	TGCAGTGCTAGAGATTCAGGCAACTATGGCTACACCTTC
TRBV5-4	NA	NA	TRBJ1-1	CASSLVGRVNTEAFF	TGTGCCAGCAGCTTAGTGGGCAGGGTGAACACTGAAGCTTTCTTT
TRBV5-6	few	NA	TRBJ2-2	CASSFQSGELFF	TGTGCCAGCAGCTTTCAATCCGGGGAGCTGTTTTTT
TRBV11-1	few	TRBD2	TRBJ2-7	CASSLGLLAGDYEQYF	TGTGCCAGCAGCTTAGGTCTACTAGCGGGCGACTACGAGCAGTACTTC
TRBV30	NA	NA	TRBJ2-5	CAWSMMQETQYF	TGTGCCTGGAGTATGATGCAAGAGACCCAGTACTTC
TRBV7-3	few	NA	TRBJ2-1	CASSSRQAPYNEQFF	TGTGCCAGCAGTTCCCGACAGGCCCCCTACAATGAGCAGTTCTTC
TRBV5-1	NA	NA	TRBJ1-1	CASSTLNSRGDTDAFF	TGCGCCAGCAGCACCCTAAACAGTAGGGGGGACACTGATGCTTTCTTT
TRBV6-2/TRBV6-3	many	NA	TRBJ2-2	CASSSGRGAANTGELFF	TGTGCCAGCAGTTCCGGCCGAGGAGCGGCGAACACCGGGGAGCTGTTTTTT
TRBV7-8	NA	NA	TRBJ2-7	CASSLVGSGARSYEQYF	TGTGCCAGCAGCTTAGTCGGGTCAGGGGCCCGCTCCTACGAGCAGTACTTC
TRBV4-1	few	TRBD1	TRBJ2-3	CASSQETGTGKLADTQYF	TGCGCCAGCAGCCAAGAAACCGGGACAGGGAAACTCGCAGATACGCAGTATTTT
TRBV29-1	NA	NA	TRBJ2-7	CSVAPDGAYEQYF	TGCAGCGTTGCCCCGGACGGAGCCTACGAGCAGTACTTC
TRBV7-9	many	NA	TRBJ1-1	CASSLGTNTEAFF	TGTGCCAGCAGCTTAGGGACGAACACTGAAGCTTTCTTT
TRBV6-6	few	TRBD2	TRBJ2-7	CASREELAGATDF	TGTGCCAGCAGAGAGGAGCTAGCGGGAGCGACGGACTTC
TRBV28	NA	NA	TRBJ2-1	CAGNHNEQCF	TGTGCCGGCAACCACAATGAGCAGTGCTTC
TRBV6-5	NA	NA	TRBJ2-2	CASSYPTPYGTGELFF	TGTGCCAGCAGTTACCCCACACCCTACGGCACCGGGGAGCTGTTTTTT
TRBV7-8	NA	NA	TRBJ1-4	CASSRGGGAEKLFF	TGTGCCAGCAGCCGCGGCGGGGGTGCTGAAAAACTGTTTTTT
TRBV5-6	NA	NA	TRBJ2-5	CASSGTRETQYF	TGTGCCAGCAGCGGGACGAGAGAGACCCAGTACTTC
TRBV7-8	few	NA	TRBJ1-6	CASSPRRVGSLHF	TGTGCCAGCAGCCCTCGACGGGTGGGGTCCCTCCACTTT